This T cell receptor beta chain appears in the sequencing data of a study of response to subunit inactivated influenza vaccine. Concerning this clonotype: What it binds is unknown.

Findings and caveats of the study: With each seasonal influenza vaccination, the authors suggested, few new T cells are recruited.

TCRdb used MiXCR to reprocess the RT-PCR reads, holding one entry per CDR3 protein. The sample holds hundreds of thousands of distinct CDR3 sequences, around 14% seen once. The CDR3 spans 16 residues. Trimming at V came to 4 bases and at J to 3 bases, leaving 7 bases not matched to a gene. Germline V gene sequence: CDR1 DFQATT, CDR2 SNEGSKA (reference sequence). The chain joins TRBV20-1 to TRBJ1-4, with 11 bases that match TRBD1. The sequencing here drew on PBMCs from blood, taken 11 to 12 days after vaccination. The sequence was obtained from a man between 50 and 59 years old who received an inactivated influenza vaccine. The CDR3 reads CSAIGTGGLANEKLFF. CDR3 coding DNA: TGCAGTGCTATCGGGACAGGGGGACTGGCTAATGAAAAACTGTTTTTT.